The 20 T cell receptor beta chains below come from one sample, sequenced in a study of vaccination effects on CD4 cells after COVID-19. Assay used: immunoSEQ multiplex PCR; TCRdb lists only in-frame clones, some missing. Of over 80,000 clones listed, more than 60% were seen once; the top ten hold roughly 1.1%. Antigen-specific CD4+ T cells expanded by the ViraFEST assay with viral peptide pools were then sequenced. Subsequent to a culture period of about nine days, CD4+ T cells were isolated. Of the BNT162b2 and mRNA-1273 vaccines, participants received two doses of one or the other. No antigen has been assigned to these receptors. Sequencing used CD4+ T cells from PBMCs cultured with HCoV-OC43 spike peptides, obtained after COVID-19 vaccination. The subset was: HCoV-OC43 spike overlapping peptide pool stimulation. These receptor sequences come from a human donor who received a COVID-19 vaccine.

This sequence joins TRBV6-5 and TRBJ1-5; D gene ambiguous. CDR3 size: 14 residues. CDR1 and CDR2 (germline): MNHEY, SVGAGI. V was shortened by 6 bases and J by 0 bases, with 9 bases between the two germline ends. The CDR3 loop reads CASRPQNSNQPQHF. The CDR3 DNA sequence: TGTGCCAGCAGACCACAAAATAGCAATCAGCCCCAGCATTTT.

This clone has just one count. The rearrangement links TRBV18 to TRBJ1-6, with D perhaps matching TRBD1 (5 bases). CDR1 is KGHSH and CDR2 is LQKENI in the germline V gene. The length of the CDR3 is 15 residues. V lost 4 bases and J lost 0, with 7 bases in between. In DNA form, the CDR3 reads TGTGCCAGCTCACGACAGAGCTCCTATAATTCACCCCTCCACTTT. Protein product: CASSRQSSYNSPLHF. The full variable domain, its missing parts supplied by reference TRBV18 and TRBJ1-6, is NAGVMQNPRHLVRRRGQEARLRCSPMKGHSHVYWYRQLPEEGLKFMVYLQKENIIDESGMPKERFSAEFPKEGPSILRIQQVVRGDSAAYFCASSRQSSYNSPLHFGNGTRLTVT.

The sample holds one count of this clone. CDR3 DNA sequence: TGCGCCAGCAGCGGTGGAGGGGACGGGGGTGGGGCCAACGTCCTGACTTTC. Its protein is CASSGGGDGGGANVLTF. This chain links TRBV5-1 with TRBJ2-6, with D possibly being TRBD2 (6 bases). From germline, CDR1 is SGHRS and CDR2 YFSETQ. CDR3 size: 17 residues. V gave up 4 bases and J gave up 3 bases, with 17 bases separating them.

The CDR3 reads CASNGPERNQPQHF. Written as DNA, the CDR3 is TGTGCCAGCAACGGGCCCGAGAGGAATCAGCCCCAGCATTTT. The V gene is TRBV2, the J gene TRBJ1-5; no clear D gene. V lost 7 bases and J lost 4, with 14 bases in between. CDR3 length: 14 amino acids. Germline V CDR1 and CDR2: SNHLY, FYNNEI. Based on the CDR3 plus reference TRBV2 and TRBJ1-5, the full variable domain is EPEVTQTPSHQVTQMGQEVILRCVPISNHLYFYWYRQILGQKVEFLVSFYNNEISEKSEIFDDQFSVERPDGSNFTLKIRSTKLEDSAMYFCASNGPERNQPQHFGDGTRLSIL.

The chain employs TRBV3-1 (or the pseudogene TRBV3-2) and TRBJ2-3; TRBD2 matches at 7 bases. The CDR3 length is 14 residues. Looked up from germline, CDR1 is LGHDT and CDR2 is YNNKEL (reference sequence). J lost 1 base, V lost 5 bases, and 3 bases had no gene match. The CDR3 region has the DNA TGTGCCAGCAGCGACCGGGGGGGCACAGATACGCAGTATTTT. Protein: CASSDRGGTDTQYF.

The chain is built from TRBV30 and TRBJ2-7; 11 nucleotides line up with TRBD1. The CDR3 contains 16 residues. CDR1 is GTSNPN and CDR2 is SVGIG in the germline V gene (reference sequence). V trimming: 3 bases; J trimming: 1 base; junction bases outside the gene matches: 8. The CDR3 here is CAWSRAGTGGSYEQYV. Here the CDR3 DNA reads TGTGCCTGGAGCCGAGCCGGGACAGGGGGGTCCTACGAGCAGTACGTC.

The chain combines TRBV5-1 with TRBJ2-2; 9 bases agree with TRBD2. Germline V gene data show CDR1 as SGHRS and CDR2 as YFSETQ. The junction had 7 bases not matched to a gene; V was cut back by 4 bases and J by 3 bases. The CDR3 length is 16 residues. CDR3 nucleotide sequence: TGCGCCAGCAGCCAGTACGCGGGGGGGGACACCGGGGAGCTGTTTTTT. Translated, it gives CASSQYAGGDTGELFF.

CDR3 DNA sequence: TGTGCCAGCAGCCCCCGGACAGGGGAGGGTGAGCAGTTCTTC. The encoded protein is CASSPRTGEGEQFF. The chain is built from TRBV3-1 (or the pseudogene TRBV3-2) and TRBJ2-1, with TRBD1 identical over 9 bases. The CDR3 extends over 14 amino acids. Germline V lookup: CDR1 LGHDT, CDR2 YNNKEL (reference sequence). Unmatched junction bases numbered 7, after V lost 4 bases and J lost 9 bases.

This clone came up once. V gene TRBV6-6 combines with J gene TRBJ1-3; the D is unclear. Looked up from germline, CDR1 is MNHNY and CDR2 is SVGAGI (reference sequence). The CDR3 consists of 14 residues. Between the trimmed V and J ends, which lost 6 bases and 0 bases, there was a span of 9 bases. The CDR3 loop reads CASSTPNSGNTIYF. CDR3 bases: TGTGCCAGCAGCACACCCAACTCTGGAAACACCATATATTTT.

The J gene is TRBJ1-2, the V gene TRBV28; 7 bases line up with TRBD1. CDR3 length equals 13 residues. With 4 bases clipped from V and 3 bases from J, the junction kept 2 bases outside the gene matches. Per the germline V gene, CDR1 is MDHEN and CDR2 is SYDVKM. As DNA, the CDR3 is TGTGCCAGCAGTTCTACAGGGGACTATGGCTACACCTTC. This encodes CASSSTGDYGYTF.

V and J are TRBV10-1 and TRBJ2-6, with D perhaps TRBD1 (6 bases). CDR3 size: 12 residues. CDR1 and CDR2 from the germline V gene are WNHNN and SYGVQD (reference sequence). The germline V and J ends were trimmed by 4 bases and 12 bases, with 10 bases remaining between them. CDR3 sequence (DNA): TGCGCCAGCAGTGGGACGACAGGCGTCCTGACTTTC. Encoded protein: CASSGTTGVLTF.

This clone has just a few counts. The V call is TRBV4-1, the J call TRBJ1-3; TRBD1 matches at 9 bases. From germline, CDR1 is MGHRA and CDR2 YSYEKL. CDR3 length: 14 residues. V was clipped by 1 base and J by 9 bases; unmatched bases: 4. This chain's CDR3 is CASSQGDRERTIYF. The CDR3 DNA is TGCGCCAGCAGCCAAGGGGACAGGGAGCGCACCATATATTTT.

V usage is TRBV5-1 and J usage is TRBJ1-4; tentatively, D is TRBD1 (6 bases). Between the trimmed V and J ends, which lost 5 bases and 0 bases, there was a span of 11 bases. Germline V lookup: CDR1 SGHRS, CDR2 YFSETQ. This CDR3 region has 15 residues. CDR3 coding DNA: TGCGCCAGCAGTCCACAGGGCTCAACTAATGAAAAACTGTTTTTT. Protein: CASSPQGSTNEKLFF.

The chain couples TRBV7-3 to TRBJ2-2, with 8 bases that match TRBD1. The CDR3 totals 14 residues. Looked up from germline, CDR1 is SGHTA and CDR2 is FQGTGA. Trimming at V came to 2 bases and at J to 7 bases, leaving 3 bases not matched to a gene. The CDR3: CASSLAGGGGELFF. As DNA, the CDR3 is TGTGCCAGCAGCTTAGCAGGGGGCGGCGGGGAGCTGTTTTTT.

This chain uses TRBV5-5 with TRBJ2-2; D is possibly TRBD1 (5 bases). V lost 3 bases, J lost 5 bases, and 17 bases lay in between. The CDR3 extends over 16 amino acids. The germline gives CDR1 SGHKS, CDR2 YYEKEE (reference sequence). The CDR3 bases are TGTGCCAGCAGCTACTTGGTAGGGGAAGGTACCGGGGAGCTGTTTTTT. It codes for CASSYLVGEGTGELFF.

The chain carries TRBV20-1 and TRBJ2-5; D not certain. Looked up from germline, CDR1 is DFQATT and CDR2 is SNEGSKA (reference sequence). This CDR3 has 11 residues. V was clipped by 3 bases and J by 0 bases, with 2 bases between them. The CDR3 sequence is CSASNQETQYF. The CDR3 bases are TGCAGTGCTAGTAACCAAGAGACCCAGTACTTC.

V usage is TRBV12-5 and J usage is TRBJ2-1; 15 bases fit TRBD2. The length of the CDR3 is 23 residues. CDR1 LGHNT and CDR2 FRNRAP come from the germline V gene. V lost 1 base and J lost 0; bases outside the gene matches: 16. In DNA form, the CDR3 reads TGTGCTAGTGGTTTGGGGGGCGAACCGGGACTAGCGGGGGGCTTGAGCTCCTACAATGAGCAGTTCTTC. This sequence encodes CASGLGGEPGLAGGLSSYNEQFF.

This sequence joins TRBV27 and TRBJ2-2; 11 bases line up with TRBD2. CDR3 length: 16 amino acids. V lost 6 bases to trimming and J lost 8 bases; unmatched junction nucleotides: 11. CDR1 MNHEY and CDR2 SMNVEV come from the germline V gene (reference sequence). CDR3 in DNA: TGTGCCAGCAGGGCATCGGCTAGCGGGGGGTCGGGGGAGCTGTTTTTT. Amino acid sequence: CASRASASGGSGELFF.

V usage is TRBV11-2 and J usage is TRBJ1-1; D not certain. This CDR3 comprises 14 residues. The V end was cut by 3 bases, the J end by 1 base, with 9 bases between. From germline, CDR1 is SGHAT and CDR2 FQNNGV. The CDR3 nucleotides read TGTGCCAGCAGCTTTGGCACGGAGAACACTGAAGCTTTCTTT. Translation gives CASSFGTENTEAFF.

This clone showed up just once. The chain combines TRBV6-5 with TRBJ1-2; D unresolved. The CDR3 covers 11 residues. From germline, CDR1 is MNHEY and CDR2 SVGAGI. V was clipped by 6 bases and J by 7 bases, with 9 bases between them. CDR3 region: CASRSYTGYTF. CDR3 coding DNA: TGTGCCAGCAGGTCCTATACTGGCTACACCTTC.